This TCR beta chain was obtained from a study of cytomegalovirus exposure and HLA in healthy donors. Study-wide results and limits: For most TCR beta V segments, an earlier analysis put the productive rate at about 90% or about 30% of the time. It was only CMV serostatus that was available as immune exposure information.

As to this clone: Its specificity is unknown.

The donors, nominally healthy at sampling, likely had unrecorded immune exposures. Trimming shortened V by 6 bases and J by 0 bases, and 11 bases separated the two germline ends. The CDR3 extends over 15 amino acids. Germline V gene sequence: CDR1 MNHEY, CDR2 SVGAGI. PCR involved 60 Vbeta and 13 Jbeta primers. Method: immunoSEQ multiplex PCR; TCRdb's copy keeps in-frame clones and lacks some. The table has some 91,000 clones, about 77% seen once. This sequence originates from a man aged 35 to 55 in good health and CMV-seronegative. Sequenced input: PBMCs. This chain joins TRBV6-5 and TRBJ2-2; D is ambiguous. CDR3 nucleotides: TGTGCCAGCAGCCTATTATCTGCGAACACCGGGGAGCTGTTTTTT. Encoded protein: CASSLLSANTGELFF.